This T cell receptor (beta chain) was sequenced for a study of blood T cell repertoires in COVID-19. Across the whole study: Acute and convalescent COVID-19 specimens originated in the United States, Italy and Spain.

Germline CDR1 LNHDA, CDR2 SQIVND (reference sequence). Unmatched junction bases numbered 5, after V lost 5 bases and J lost 0 bases. CDR3 length equals 16 residues. The method was immunoSEQ multiplex PCR; TCRdb's version includes in-frame clones alone and lacks a portion of them. The data hold around 180,000 clones, with 65% to 90% observed a single time. The sequence was obtained from a human donor in a cohort sampled during active COVID-19. The V call is TRBV19, the J call TRBJ1-5, with 9 bases that match TRBD1. Specimen: peripheral blood. CDR3 amino acids: CASSGGQGYSNQPQHF. In DNA form, the CDR3 reads TGTGCCAGTAGTGGAGGACAGGGGTATAGCAATCAGCCCCAGCATTTT.